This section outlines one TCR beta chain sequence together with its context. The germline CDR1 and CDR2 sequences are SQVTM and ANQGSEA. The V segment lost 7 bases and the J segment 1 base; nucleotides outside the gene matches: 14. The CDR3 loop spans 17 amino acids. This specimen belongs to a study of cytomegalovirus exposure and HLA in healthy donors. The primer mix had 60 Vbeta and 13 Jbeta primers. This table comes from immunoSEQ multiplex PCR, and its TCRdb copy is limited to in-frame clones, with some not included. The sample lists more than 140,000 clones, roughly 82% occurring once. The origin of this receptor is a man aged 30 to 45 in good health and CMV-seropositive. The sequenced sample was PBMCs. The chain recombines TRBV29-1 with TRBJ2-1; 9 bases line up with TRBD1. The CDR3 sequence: CSAHVIGQGRSYNEQFF. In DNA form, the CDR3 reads TGCAGCGCTCACGTAATAGGACAGGGGCGATCCTACAATGAGCAGTTCTTC.